There are many counts of the clone carrying this TCR beta chain. The antigen remains undetermined. The data derive from a study of identical twins. V trimming: 5 bases; J trimming: 6 bases; junction bases outside the gene matches: 9. Germline V gene sequence: CDR1 MDHEN, CDR2 SYDVKM. The CDR3 totals 15 residues. A template switching step contributed a universal primer site, while unique molecular identifiers were present in the cDNA. TCRdb recomputed calls from the 5' RACE reads with MiXCR, one row per CDR3 protein. The table records about 220,000 distinct CDR3 sequences, about 7.5% of them present only once. Findings and caveats of the study: Out-of-frame TCR alpha sharing in monozygotic twins exceeded recombination model predictions. Zero-insertion results could be subject to partial confounding by invariant MAIT and iNKT cells.

Another study also made use of these data, one on yellow fever vaccine responses in identical twins. As that study records: Twins' vaccine T cell responses were reported to seem partly convergent and partly personalized.

Material for sequencing was memory (CD45RO+) T cells sorted from blood. This chain connects TRBV28 to TRBJ2-1; 8 bases align to TRBD1. The receptor was derived from a woman between 18 and 29 years old in good health. In nucleotides, the CDR3 is TGTGCCAGCAGTCCCACAGGGACAGGCCTCAATGAGCAGTTCTTC. Its protein is CASSPTGTGLNEQFF.